These T cell receptor beta chains were read from a single sample in a study of blood T cell repertoires in COVID-19. Here immunoSEQ multiplex PCR was the method, and the copy in TCRdb shows in-frame clones only, minus some. The top ten hold 5.5% to 6.5% of the sample, which has tens of thousands of clones, 83% seen once. Sequenced: peripheral blood. These receptors were collected from an elderly woman with acute or convalescent COVID-19. The CDR3 runs from the conserved cysteine through the conserved F or W. The D gene is left open where the match is weak. Rows may omit the clone size; those that give it use once, few, many or a size class.

CDR3 DNA	CDR3 protein	D gene	clone size	V gene	J gene
TGTGCCAGCAGCCCCAGGCTAGCGGGGAACAATGAGCAGTTCTTC	CASSPRLAGNNEQFF	TRBD2	NA	TRBV11-2	TRBJ2-1
TGCAGCGTTGGAGAGACAGGGGGCTACACTGAAGCTTTCTTT	CSVGETGGYTEAFF	TRBD1	once	TRBV29-1	TRBJ1-1
TGCGCCAGCAGCGCTAATAAGAATCCCTATGGCTACACCTTC	CASSANKNPYGYTF	NA	NA	TRBV5-1	TRBJ1-2
TGTGCCAGCAGCTCACAGGGTACTGGAAACACCATATATTTT	CASSSQGTGNTIYF	NA	NA	TRBV5-4	TRBJ1-3
TGTGCCAGCAGCTTGGGGGGCTCCGCAGATACGCAGTATTTT	CASSLGGSADTQYF	NA	NA	TRBV5-4	TRBJ2-3
TGTGCCAGCAGTTACAGGTACAATGAGCAGTTCTTC	CASSYRYNEQFF	NA	NA	TRBV12-3/TRBV12-4	TRBJ2-1
TGTGCCATCAGTGTGACAGGGGGCAGACAGCCCCAGCATTTT	CAISVTGGRQPQHF	TRBD1	NA	TRBV10-3	TRBJ1-5
TGTGCCAGCAGTCAGCGACAGGTTTCAGGCGAAAAACTGTTTTTT	CASSQRQVSGEKLFF	NA	NA	TRBV5-8	TRBJ1-4
TGTGCCAGCTCATTCAGGTCGGTCACGGATGAGCAGTTCTTC	CASSFRSVTDEQFF	NA	NA	TRBV18	TRBJ2-1
TGTGCCAGTAGTACCGACGGACAGGGTAGCACAGATACGCAGTATTTT	CASSTDGQGSTDTQYF	TRBD1	NA	TRBV19	TRBJ2-3
TGCGCCAGCAGCTTGGACAGGAACACCGGGGAGCTGTTTTTT	CASSLDRNTGELFF	NA	NA	TRBV5-1	TRBJ2-2
TGTGCCAGTAGTACCGGGACAGGGAGCCACGAGCAGTACTTC	CASSTGTGSHEQYF	TRBD1	NA	TRBV19	TRBJ2-7
TGCGCCAGCAGCTCCGGGACAGGGGGCGACTACACCTTC	CASSSGTGGDYTF	TRBD1	NA	TRBV5-1	TRBJ1-2
TGTGCCAGCAGCGTGGACAGTTCCGGGGCCAACGTCCTGACTTTC	CASSVDSSGANVLTF	NA	NA	TRBV11-2	TRBJ2-6
TGCGCCAGCAGCCTTGGACAGGGAGCCGCTGGAGACATTCAGTACTTC	CASSLGQGAAGDIQYF	TRBD1	NA	TRBV5-1	TRBJ2-4
TGTGCCATAACCAGCTTAGCCGGCACTGAAGCTTTCTTT	CAITSLAGTEAFF	NA	NA	TRBV19	TRBJ1-1
TGTGCCAGCAGCCCAACAGATCCTGGGACAGATTTTAACTATGGCTACACCTTC	CASSPTDPGTDFNYGYTF	TRBD1	NA	TRBV9	TRBJ1-2
TGTGCCAGCAGTAGCAGGGGAACTCAAGAGACCCAGTACTTC	CASSSRGTQETQYF	NA	few	TRBV11-3	TRBJ2-5
TGTGCCAGCTCGGGGGATCGCGCGGGTTACGAGCAGTACTTC	CASSGDRAGYEQYF	NA	few	TRBV9	TRBJ2-7
TGTGCCAGCATGAAGGACAGGGGGGACCAGCCCCAGCATTTT	CASMKDRGDQPQHF	TRBD1	NA	TRBV6-5	TRBJ1-5
TGCGCCAGCAGCTTGACAGGAAGGGGTGAAAAACTGTTTTTT	CASSLTGRGEKLFF	NA	NA	TRBV5-1	TRBJ1-4
TGTGCCAGCAGCACCGGGTCGGGGGGCCCCCCCACCCAAGAGACCCAGTACTTC	CASSTGSGGPPTQETQYF	NA	NA	TRBV7-2	TRBJ2-5
TGTGCCAGCAGCTTAGAATGGACCCCCCTCGGAGGCACTGAAGCTTTCTTT	CASSLEWTPLGGTEAFF	NA	NA	TRBV7-2	TRBJ1-1
TGCGCCAGCAGCTTGATCCGGGCTAGCGATACTGAGCAGTTCTTC	CASSLIRASDTEQFF	NA	medium-sized	TRBV5-1	TRBJ2-1
TGTGCCAGCAGCCTCCAGGGGATTGAAGCTTTCTTT	CASSLQGIEAFF	NA	NA	TRBV6-6	TRBJ1-1
TGTGCCAGCAGCTTTACGGCCGCAGGGGCTAACACAGATACGCAGTATTTT	CASSFTAAGANTDTQYF	NA	NA	TRBV11-2	TRBJ2-3
TGTGCCACCAGCAGAGGGGGGGGCAACACCTTTAACTATGGCTACACCTTC	CATSRGGGNTFNYGYTF	NA	NA	TRBV15	TRBJ1-2
TGTGCCAGCGGCCGAGGGAGGGGCTCCTCCTACGAGCAGTACTTC	CASGRGRGSSYEQYF	TRBD2	NA	TRBV6-5	TRBJ2-7
TGCGCCAGTCAGCAAGTATGGGCCCCCGATTCACCCCTCCACTTT	CASQQVWAPDSPLHF	NA	NA	TRBV5-1	TRBJ1-6
TGTGCCAGCAGCCTAGACTCAACCGGGGCCAACGTCCTGACTTTC	CASSLDSTGANVLTF	NA	NA	TRBV7-2	TRBJ2-6
TGTGCCAGCAGCTTTGACCGTGGACTCCAAGAGACCCAGTACTTC	CASSFDRGLQETQYF	NA	NA	TRBV7-2	TRBJ2-5
TGTGCCAGCAGCTTAGGGAGCACGGGAAACACCATATATTTT	CASSLGSTGNTIYF	NA	NA	TRBV7-9	TRBJ1-3
TGTGCCAGCAGTCTTTTACTCCGGGACAGATTCTATGGCTACACCTTC	CASSLLLRDRFYGYTF	TRBD1	NA	TRBV27	TRBJ1-2
TGTGCCTGGAAAATGGGACAGGGGGCTCAAAAACTGTTTTTT	CAWKMGQGAQKLFF	TRBD1	NA	TRBV30	TRBJ1-4
TGCAGCGTTTCAAGCGGGGGCGCAGACACCATATATTTT	CSVSSGGADTIYF	NA	NA	TRBV29-1	TRBJ1-3
TGTGCCAGCGCCGGCCAGGGGAACGACGAGCAGTACTTC	CASAGQGNDEQYF	NA	NA	TRBV25-1	TRBJ2-7
TGTGCCAGCAGCGTAGGAAGAGGGAGCCCTACTGAAGCTTTCTTT	CASSVGRGSPTEAFF	NA	once	TRBV9	TRBJ1-1
TGCGCCAGCAGCTTGCGCGGACAGGGCTTCTATGGCTACACCTTC	CASSLRGQGFYGYTF	TRBD1	few	TRBV5-1	TRBJ1-2
TGTGCCAGTAGACCCGGGATCAAGGGAGGAGGTACGCAGTATTTT	CASRPGIKGGGTQYF	NA	NA	TRBV19	TRBJ2-3
TGCAGCGTTGATCGGACTAGCGGGGACCTCAATGAGCAGTTCTTC	CSVDRTSGDLNEQFF	TRBD2	few	TRBV29-1	TRBJ2-1
TGTGCCAGCTCACACAAACCGTCAGATACGCAGTATTTT	CASSHKPSDTQYF	NA	NA	TRBV18	TRBJ2-3
TGTGCCAGCAGCCGTCCGGGACAGATGAACACTGAAGCTTTCTTT	CASSRPGQMNTEAFF	TRBD1	NA	TRBV7-6	TRBJ1-1
TGTGCCAGCAGCCCCCATATGGGGGGTTCTCGTGCCGGGGAGCTGTTTTTT	CASSPHMGGSRAGELFF	NA	NA	TRBV9	TRBJ2-2
TGCAGCGTTGAAGATGGGACTAGCGGAATAGCCAAAAACATTCAGTACTTC	CSVEDGTSGIAKNIQYF	TRBD2	NA	TRBV29-1	TRBJ2-4
TGTGCCAGCAGCGAGGGACTAGCGGTCTCCTACGAGCAGTACTTC	CASSEGLAVSYEQYF	TRBD2	NA	TRBV7-2	TRBJ2-7
TGTGCCAGCAGCCAACTTTATGAGGGTAGCGGGGGGGTGGTAGAGGAGACCCAGTACTTC	CASSQLYEGSGGVVEETQYF	TRBD2	NA	TRBV4-2	TRBJ2-5
TGTGCCAGCACTTTATGGGGACAGGGTAGGGTCACTGAAGCTTTCTTT	CASTLWGQGRVTEAFF	TRBD1	NA	TRBV7-2	TRBJ1-1
TGTGCCTGGAGAGGCGGCGGGAACACCGGGGAGCTGTTTTTT	CAWRGGGNTGELFF	NA	NA	TRBV30	TRBJ2-2
TGTGCCATCAGTGACAGGGATAATTCACCCCTCCACTTT	CAISDRDNSPLHF	NA	NA	TRBV10-3	TRBJ1-6
TGTGCCAGCAGCCAAGACGGGGGAACTGGTGGCTACACCTTC	CASSQDGGTGGYTF	NA	once	TRBV3-1/TRBV3-2	TRBJ1-2
TGTGCCAGCAGCCGCCGGACGGACACCAACACTGAAGCTTTCTTT	CASSRRTDTNTEAFF	NA	NA	TRBV7-9	TRBJ1-1
TGTGCCAGTAGTATAGTAAATCAGCCCCAGCATTTT	CASSIVNQPQHF	NA	NA	TRBV19	TRBJ1-5